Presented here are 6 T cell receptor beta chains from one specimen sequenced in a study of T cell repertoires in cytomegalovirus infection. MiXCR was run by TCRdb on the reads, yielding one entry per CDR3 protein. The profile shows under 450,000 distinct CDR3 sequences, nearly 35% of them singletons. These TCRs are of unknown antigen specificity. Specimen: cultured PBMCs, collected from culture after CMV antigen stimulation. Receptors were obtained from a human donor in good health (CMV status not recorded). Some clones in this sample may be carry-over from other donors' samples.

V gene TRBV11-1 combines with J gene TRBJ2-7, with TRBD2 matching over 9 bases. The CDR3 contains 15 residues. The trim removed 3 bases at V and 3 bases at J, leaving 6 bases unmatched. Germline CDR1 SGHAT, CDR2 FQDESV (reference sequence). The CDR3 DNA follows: TGTGCCAGCAGCTTTTGGGCTAGCGGGAACTACGAGCAGTACTTC. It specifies CASSFWASGNYEQYF.

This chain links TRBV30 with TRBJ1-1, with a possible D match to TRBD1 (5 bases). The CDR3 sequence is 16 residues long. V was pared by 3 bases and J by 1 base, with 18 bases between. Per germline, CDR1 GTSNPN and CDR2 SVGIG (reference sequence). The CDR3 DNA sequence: TGTGCCTGGAGACCACGGGGCAGGGCCGGGAACACTGAAGCTTTCTTT. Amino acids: CAWRPRGRAGNTEAFF.

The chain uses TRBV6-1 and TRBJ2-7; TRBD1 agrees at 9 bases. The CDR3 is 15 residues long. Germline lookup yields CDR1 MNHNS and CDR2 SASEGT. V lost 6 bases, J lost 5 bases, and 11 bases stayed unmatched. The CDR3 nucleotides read TGTGCCAGCAGCCCGACCGGGACAGGGCGAAACGAGCAGTACTTC. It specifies CASSPTGTGRNEQYF.

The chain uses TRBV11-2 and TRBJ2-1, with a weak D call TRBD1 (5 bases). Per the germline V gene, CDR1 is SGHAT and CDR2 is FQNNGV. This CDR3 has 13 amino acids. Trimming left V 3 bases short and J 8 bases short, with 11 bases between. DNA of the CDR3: TGTGCCAGCAGCTTTCGCCAGGGCGATGAGCAGTTCTTC. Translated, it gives CASSFRQGDEQFF.

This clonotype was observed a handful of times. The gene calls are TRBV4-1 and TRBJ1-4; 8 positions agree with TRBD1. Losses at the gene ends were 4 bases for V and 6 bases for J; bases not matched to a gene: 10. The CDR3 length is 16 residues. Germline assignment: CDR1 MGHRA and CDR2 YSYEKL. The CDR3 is CASSRLPQGVDEKLFF. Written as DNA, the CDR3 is TGCGCCAGCAGCCGATTACCACAGGGGGTTGATGAAAAACTGTTTTTT.

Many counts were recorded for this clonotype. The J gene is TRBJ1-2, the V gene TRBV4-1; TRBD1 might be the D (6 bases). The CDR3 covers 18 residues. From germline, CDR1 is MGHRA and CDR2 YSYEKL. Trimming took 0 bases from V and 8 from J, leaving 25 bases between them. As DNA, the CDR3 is TGCGCCAGCAGCCAAGATGCGGCAGGGGCGAATGGGGGACGGGGCTACACCTTC. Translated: CASSQDAAGANGGRGYTF.